The 25 T cell receptor beta chains reported below all come from one sample, sequenced in a study of T cells in Graves' hyperthyroidism and ophthalmopathy. The TCR beta CDR3 regions underwent amplification using RNA transcripts as the source. A set of HTBI primers served as the primers for a first-round RT-PCR of the TCR CDR3. TCRdb reanalysed the multiplex PCR reads using MiXCR and keeps one entry per CDR3 protein. The table includes about 350,000 distinct CDR3 sequences, roughly 15% detected once. Sequences were obtained from blood. All receptors derive from a woman aged 55-69 years with Graves' ophthalmopathy.

This clonotype has ten or more counts. The chain links TRBV18 to TRBJ2-1; D is uncertain. CDR3 size: 13 residues. The V and J ends lost 6 bases and 9 bases respectively, with 15 bases between them. In germline, CDR1 is KGHSH, CDR2 LQKENI. For the CDR3, the DNA is TGTGCCAGCTCCCCCTTAACAGAAAGTGAGCAGTTCTTC. Translated, it gives CASSPLTESEQFF.

This clonotype came up a few times. This could be a read error, since a much larger clone is one nucleotide away. The chain is built from TRBV29-1 and TRBJ1-1; no definite D call. There are 10 residues in the CDR3. Germline assignment: CDR1 SQVTM and CDR2 ANQGSEA. V dropped 7 bases and J dropped 1 base, with 4 bases sitting between them. The CDR3, as DNA: TGCAGCGCCGGGAACACTGAAGCTTTCTTT. Translation: CSAGNTEAFF.

This clonotype appeared many times. This chain joins TRBV20-1 and TRBJ1-4; 11 nucleotides agree with TRBD1. J lost 8 bases, V lost 6 bases, and 5 bases had no gene match. Germline CDR1 reads DFQATT; CDR2 reads SNEGSKA (reference sequence). The CDR3 totals 13 residues. CDR3 sequence (DNA): TGCAGTGCAATATGGGACAGGGGGGAAAAACTGTTTTTT. Its translation: CSAIWDRGEKLFF.

The V and J genes are TRBV24-1 and TRBJ2-5, with a tentative D call TRBD1 (6 bases). This CDR3 has 15 residues. V lost 7 bases, J lost 0 bases, and 14 bases lay in between. CDR1 is KGHDR, CDR2 SFDVKD, per germline. The CDR3: CATSSGAGYQETQYF. The DNA for the CDR3 is TGTGCCACCAGCTCAGGGGCTGGGTACCAAGAGACCCAGTACTTC.

A word on this clonotype: A read error is possible here, since a much larger clone lies one base away. The chain carries TRBV12-3 or TRBV12-4 and TRBJ2-2; 7 bases map to TRBD2. The CDR3 runs to 14 residues. The CDR3: CASWGGLNTGGLFF. The CDR3, as DNA: TGTGCCAGCTGGGGGGGGTTGAACACCGGGGGGCTGTTTTTT.

The rearrangement links TRBV2 to TRBJ1-1; TRBD1 matches at 10 bases. This CDR3 region has 14 residues. Germline V lookup: CDR1 SNHLY, CDR2 FYNNEI. With V trimmed by 4 bases and J by 5 bases, 4 bases remained unmatched. This CDR3 reads CASSGQGARTEAFF. Here the CDR3 DNA reads TGTGCCAGCAGTGGACAGGGGGCGCGAACTGAAGCTTTCTTT.

The chain employs TRBV7-3 and TRBJ2-1, with D unresolved. The CDR3 loop spans 14 amino acids. CDR1 and CDR2 from the germline V gene are SGHTA and FQGTGA. V was cut by 4 bases and J by 7 bases, with 14 bases left in between. The CDR3 protein is CASSSDRLGNEQFF. In DNA form, the CDR3 reads TGTGCCAGCAGCTCCGATCGACTGGGGAATGAGCAGTTCTTC. Supplemented by reference TRBV7-3 and TRBJ2-1, the full variable domain reads GAGVSQTPSNKVTEKGKYVELRCDPISGHTALYWYRQSLGQGPEFLIYFQGTGAADDSGLPNDRFFAVRPEGSVSTLKIQRTERGDSAVYLCASSSDRLGNEQFFGPGTRLTVL.

This clonotype was picked up many times. The V and J genes are TRBV20-1 and TRBJ2-7; TRBD1 matches 7 bases. The CDR3 sequence is 13 residues long. Germline lookup yields CDR1 DFQATT and CDR2 SNEGSKA (reference sequence). The V gene end was trimmed by 3 bases and the J gene end by 2 bases; junction bases not matched to a gene: 4. CDR3 bases: TGCAGTGCTAGTGGGACAGTTACCTACGAGCAGTACTTC. Protein: CSASGTVTYEQYF.

This clonotype was detected many times. The chain joins TRBV18 to TRBJ2-7; 9 positions agree with TRBD1. This CDR3 comprises 16 residues. Per the germline V gene, CDR1 is KGHSH and CDR2 is LQKENI. Trimming removed 4 bases from V and 6 bases from J; junction bases left unmatched: 13. Written as DNA, the CDR3 is TGTGCCAGCTCACGAAACACCGGGACAGGGAGTACCGAGCAGTACTTC. Encoded protein: CASSRNTGTGSTEQYF.

This clonotype has ten or more counts. This chain links TRBV28 with TRBJ2-1, with D possibly being TRBD2 (7 bases). The CDR3 runs to 17 residues. Germline V gives CDR1 MDHEN, CDR2 SYDVKM. Trimming removed 2 bases from V and 1 base from J, with 15 bases in between. Written as DNA, the CDR3 is TGTGCCAGCAGTTTAGGGGGGGGGGCGGGATCCTACAATGAGCAGTTCTTC. Its protein product is CASSLGGGAGSYNEQFF.

This chain joins TRBV28 and TRBJ1-2, with 7 bases that match TRBD1. Germline V lookup: CDR1 MDHEN, CDR2 SYDVKM. The CDR3 is 12 amino acids. With V trimmed by 11 bases and J by 8 bases, 11 bases remained unmatched. The CDR3 DNA reads TGTGCCGGAGGGGACAGCCCTAGAGGCTACACCTTC. This translates into CAGGDSPRGYTF.

This clonotype was detected many times. V usage is TRBV11-2 and J usage is TRBJ1-1, with D possibly being TRBD1 (5 bases). Germline loops: CDR1 SGHAT, CDR2 FQNNGV. This CDR3 has 14 residues. V was clipped by 5 bases and J by 2 bases, with 12 bases between them. The CDR3: CASSIRQINTEAFF. CDR3 in DNA: TGTGCCAGCAGCATCAGACAGATCAACACTGAAGCTTTCTTT.

This clonotype was detected only a few times. The V and J genes are TRBV4-2 and TRBJ2-4; 10 bases map to TRBD1. This CDR3 spans 16 amino acids. The germline gives CDR1 LGHNA, CDR2 YNFKEQ. Trimming cost V 1 base and J 8 bases; bases outside gene matches: 8. CDR3 nucleotides: TGTGCCAGCAGCCAAGCAGGGGGACAGGGGAGGGACATTCAGTACTTC. It translates to CASSQAGGQGRDIQYF.

The chain has TRBV27 and TRBJ1-4; 11 bases agree with TRBD1. Trimming took 2 bases from V and 3 from J; bases not matched to a gene: 2. The CDR3 loop spans 16 amino acids. CDR1 is MNHEY and CDR2 is SMNVEV in the germline V gene (reference sequence). The CDR3 spells CASSLGTGGPNEKLFF. DNA of the CDR3: TGTGCCAGCAGTTTAGGGACAGGGGGACCTAATGAAAAACTGTTTTTT.

Ten or more counts support this clonotype. This chain connects TRBV14 to TRBJ1-1; 9 bases align to TRBD1. The CDR3 contains 14 residues. V shed 0 bases, J shed 5 bases, and the junction held 1 base outside the gene matches. Germline loops: CDR1 SGHDN, CDR2 FVKESK. The CDR3 here is CASSQDDRGTEAFF. CDR3 DNA sequence: TGTGCCAGCAGCCAAGACGACAGGGGGACTGAAGCTTTCTTT.

This clonotype was detected ten times or more. V is TRBV11-2 and J is TRBJ2-7; D call uncertain. V dropped 2 bases and J dropped 3 bases, with 8 bases sitting between them. This CDR3 contains 13 residues. CDR1 is SGHAT, CDR2 FQNNGV, per germline. CDR3 coding DNA: TGTGCCAGCAGCTTATCGGCGGACTACGAGCAGTACTTC. This sequence encodes CASSLSADYEQYF.

This clonotype was recorded at least ten times. The chain has TRBV4-1 and TRBJ2-7; 8 positions agree with TRBD1. Per the germline V gene, CDR1 is MGHRA and CDR2 is YSYEKL. Losses at the gene ends were 4 bases for V and 7 bases for J; bases not matched to a gene: 12. The CDR3 covers 15 residues. In nucleotides, the CDR3 is TGCGCCAGCAGCCCCGTCTACCAGGGGGCTCGAGAGCAGTACTTC. As protein: CASSPVYQGAREQYF.

The chain joins TRBV28 to TRBJ2-2; 7 bases fit TRBD1. The length of the CDR3 is 16 residues. CDR1 and CDR2 from the germline V gene are MDHEN and SYDVKM. Unmatched junction bases numbered 10, after V lost 5 bases and J lost 4 bases. DNA of the CDR3: TGTGCCAGCAGTGAAAACAGGGGCGCCGGCACCGGGGAGCTGTTTTTT. Protein product: CASSENRGAGTGELFF.

This clonotype was detected many times. The rearrangement uses TRBV2 and TRBJ2-1; TRBD2 might be the D (5 bases). Germline V CDR1 and CDR2: SNHLY, FYNNEI. The V and J ends lost 5 bases and 7 bases respectively, with 15 bases between them. The CDR3 is 14 amino acids. CDR3 bases: TGTGCCAGCAGTTTGACTATGCTGGCAAATGAGCAGTTCTTC. Its translation: CASSLTMLANEQFF.

There are many counts of this clonotype. The CDR3 spells CAISGSTGDLGGTQYF. CDR3 nucleotide sequence: TGTGCCATCAGTGGATCGACGGGCGATTTAGGAGGGACCCAGTACTTC. The chain has TRBV10-3 and TRBJ2-5; D is possibly TRBD2 (5 bases). Trimming pared 4 bases from V and 7 bases from J, leaving 22 bases between. CDR1 and CDR2 from the germline V gene are ENHRY and SYGVKD. The CDR3 length is 16 residues.

This clonotype was observed at least ten times. This chain links TRBV20-1 with TRBJ2-7, with 7 nucleotides matching TRBD2. Germline V lookup: CDR1 DFQATT, CDR2 SNEGSKA (reference sequence). V shed 6 bases and J 5 bases; nucleotides not matched to a gene: 10. The CDR3 extends over 13 amino acids. Here the CDR3 reads CSARTSLGHEQYF. DNA of the CDR3: TGCAGTGCCAGGACTAGTCTCGGCCACGAGCAGTACTTC.

This clonotype was recorded a few times. The genes are TRBV20-1 and TRBJ1-2; D may be TRBD1 (6 bases). The ends were cut back, 0 bases at V and 2 bases at J, with 16 bases in the middle. Germline V gene lookup returns CDR1 DFQATT and CDR2 SNEGSKA (reference sequence). The CDR3 loop spans 16 amino acids. The DNA of the CDR3 is TGCAGTGCTAGAGATCTCGGGGGGCCCGAAAACTATGGCTACACCTTC. It codes for CSARDLGGPENYGYTF.

A few counts support this clonotype. This sequence joins TRBV29-1 and TRBJ2-1, with 9 bases lining up with TRBD2. The junction had 8 bases not matched to a gene; V was cut back by 4 bases and J by 4 bases. Per germline, CDR1 SQVTM and CDR2 ANQGSEA. The CDR3 is 15 residues long. CDR3 residues: CSVALRLAEYNEQFF. CDR3 nucleotides: TGCAGCGTTGCCCTTCGACTAGCGGAATACAATGAGCAGTTCTTC.

The chain links TRBV11-2 to TRBJ2-7; TRBD2 aligns across 13 bases. The CDR3 has 18 amino acids. Trimming cost V 5 bases and J 3 bases; bases outside gene matches: 13. Germline values: CDR1 SGHAT, CDR2 FQNNGV. Here the CDR3 DNA reads TGTGCCAGCAGCCTCCCTCCGGGACTAGCGGGACCTAACTACGAGCAGTACTTC. This codes for CASSLPPGLAGPNYEQYF.

Ten or more counts support this clonotype. The chain joins TRBV20-1 to TRBJ2-5, with 10 bases fitting TRBD2. Germline-derived CDR1 and CDR2 are DFQATT and SNEGSKA (reference sequence). The CDR3 extends over 17 amino acids. V shed 1 base, J shed 5 bases, and the junction held 13 bases outside the gene matches. As DNA, the CDR3 is TGCAGTGCTAGAGTGAGAGTAGCGGGAGGTTTTGGGGAGACCCAGTACTTC. The encoded protein is CSARVRVAGGFGETQYF.